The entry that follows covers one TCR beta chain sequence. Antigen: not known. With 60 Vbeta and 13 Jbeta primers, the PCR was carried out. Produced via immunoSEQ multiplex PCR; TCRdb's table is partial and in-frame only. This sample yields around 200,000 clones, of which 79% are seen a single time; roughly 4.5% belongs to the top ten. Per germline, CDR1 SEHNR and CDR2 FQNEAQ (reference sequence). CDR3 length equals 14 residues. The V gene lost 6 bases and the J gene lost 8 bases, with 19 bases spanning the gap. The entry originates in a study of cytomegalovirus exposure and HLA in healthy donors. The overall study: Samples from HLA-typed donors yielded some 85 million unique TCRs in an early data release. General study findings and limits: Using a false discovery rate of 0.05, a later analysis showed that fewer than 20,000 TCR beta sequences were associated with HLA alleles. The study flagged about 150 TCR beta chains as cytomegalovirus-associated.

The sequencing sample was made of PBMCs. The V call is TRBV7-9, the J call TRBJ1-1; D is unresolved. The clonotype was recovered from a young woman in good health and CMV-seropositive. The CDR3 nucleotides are TGTGCCAGCAGTCAGGCACGAGGGATTAGGGAAGCTTTCTTT. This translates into CASSQARGIREAFF.